This T cell receptor beta chain was observed in a study of blood T cell repertoires in COVID-19 (dated by TCRdb to 2018 to 2021). Regarding the study in general: The collaborator samples originated in the United States, Italy and Spain and spanned the acute and convalescent phases of COVID-19. The prospective study material was composed of cDNA or gDNA derived from T cells, B-cell-depleted T cells, or PBMCs. Subjects who had been exposed to COVID-19, were actively infected with it, or had recovered from it provided the deeply sampled blood TCRbeta repertoires that made up the dataset. A freely available public database, intended as a resource for researchers studying the immune response to SARS-CoV-2, is where the repertoires were released. The samples were drawn from the first 160 participants of the ongoing ImmuneRACE study and from over 950 subjects provided by 6 global collaborators. Nearly every sample came with metadata listing a de-identified subject ID, COVID-19 status, age in years and sex. HLA class I and class II types, where available, came from metadata supplied by the sample provider rather than from assay-based typing.

The investigation overall reported the following: The quantity of clinical and demographic metadata differed by source and by participant and was supplied without curation.

From the cysteine up to the phenylalanine, the CDR3 has a length of 14 residues. CDR3 DNA is the only sequence kept; it has 42 bases, read in frame from the first base. At the junction V is shortened by 1 base and J by 2 bases, with 8 bases in between. Reading the germline V gene gives CDR1 SGHRS and CDR2 YFSETQ. A word on this clone: Its antigen remains unidentified. No clone much larger than this one lies a single base away; base qualities are absent.

Each collaborating institution followed its own protocols to collect whole blood in K2EDTA tubes. For TCRbeta analysis, collaborator samples were shipped as frozen whole blood, as isolated PBMCs, or as DNA extracted from either sample type. TCRbeta CDR3 regions were amplified from genomic DNA using the immunoSEQ Assay, a bias-controlled multiplex PCR. Per the authors' processing: Within the assay, amplification of reference gene primers was used to estimate how many nucleated cells each sample contained. To quantify the absolute abundance of each unique TCRbeta CDR3 rearrangement, sequence reads were collapsed and filtered. Productive Simpson clonality was computed per sample as the square root of Simpson's diversity index over productive rearrangements. This immuneACCESS table, as held by TCRdb, lists in-frame sequences with V and J called but not all clones. Of the missing ones, under half trace to an unresolved V gene in checked studies; the others have no known cause. The D gene and trimming were derived from the DNA, and the V and J assignments and clone size from that table. This sample is represented by about 400,000 clones; around 90% of them were singletons. The top ten clones comprise approximately 2.9% of the sample.

The chain uses TRBV5-1 and TRBJ2-3; the D gene cannot be resolved reliably. This TCR was sampled from a human donor in a cohort sampled during active COVID-19. Sequenced sample: peripheral blood. In nucleotides, the sequence is TGCGCCAGCAGCTTGTCGGCGGTCACAGATACGCAGTATTTT. Protein translation: CASSLSAVTDTQYF.